This record looks at one T cell receptor beta chain sequence and its context. Its matching antigen is unknown. CDR3 length: 15 amino acids. The trim removed 4 bases at V and 8 bases at J, leaving 9 bases unmatched. CDR1 SGHRS and CDR2 YFSETQ come from the germline V gene. Profiling relied on immunoSEQ multiplex PCR, and the TCRdb table lists in-frame clones only, not all of them. The table lists 95,000 to 150,000 clones, 92% of them singletons. These data belong to a study of T cell responses to AZD1222 COVID-19 vaccine. General study findings and limits: Among the donors, most were white British and more were female, and clonal diversity was possibly underestimated.

The sequenced sample was peripheral blood, obtained on day 0 of AZD1222 vaccination. The gene calls are TRBV5-1 and TRBJ2-3; 11 bases fit TRBD2. The source of this sequence is an adult in good health. The CDR3 sequence: CASSPAGTSGVTQYF. DNA for the CDR3: TGCGCCAGCAGCCCGGCCGGGACTAGCGGTGTTACGCAGTATTTT. The complete variable domain, with remaining parts taken from reference TRBV5-1 and TRBJ2-3, reads KAGVTQTPRYLIKTRGQQVTLSCSPISGHRSVSWYQQTPGQGLQFLFEYFSETQRNKGNFPGRFSGRQFSNSRSEMNVSTLELGDSALYLCASSPAGTSGVTQYFGPGTRLTVL.